A single sample is the source of the 11 T cell receptor beta chains below, sequenced in a study of spatial heterogeneity in lung cancer. MiXCR, run by TCRdb on the 5' RACE reads, gives a single entry per CDR3 protein. The data contain approximately 110,000 distinct CDR3 sequences, 9.5% to 14% of them singletons. The sample's time point: blood at routine non-recurrence follow-up after resection. Source: PBMCs, taken at follow-up. Receptor source: a female donor with early-stage non-small cell lung cancer.

The chain is built from TRBV11-2 and TRBJ1-2, with TRBD1 matching over 10 bases. The CDR3 length is 15 residues. Germline assignment: CDR1 SGHAT and CDR2 FQNNGV. V gave up 5 bases and J gave up 3 bases; unmatched junction bases: 6. The CDR3 nucleotides are TGTGCCAGCAGCCGGGACAGGGGCCCCTACTATGGCTACACCTTC. Protein sequence: CASSRDRGPYYGYTF.

This clonotype was seen a handful of times. This chain uses TRBV11-3 with TRBJ2-5; possibly TRBD2 for D (5 bases). The CDR3 is 14 residues long. Trimming took 5 bases from V and 4 from J, leaving 14 bases between them. The V gene's germline CDR1 is SGHNT and CDR2 YENEEA. CDR3 nucleotides: TGTGCCAGCAGCCCCGGAAGCGCGGGAGAGACCCAGTACTTC. Translated: CASSPGSAGETQYF. Together with reference TRBV11-3 and TRBJ2-5, the CDR3 gives the full variable domain: EAGVVQSPRYKIIEKKQPVAFWCNPISGHNTLYWYLQNLGQGPELLIRYENEEAVDDSQLPKDRFSAERLKGVDSTLKIQPAELGDSAVYLCASSPGSAGETQYFGPGTRLLVL.

The chain uses TRBV12-3 or TRBV12-4 and TRBJ1-2; 7 bases map to TRBD1. There are 14 residues in the CDR3. With V trimmed by 5 bases and J by 8 bases, 11 bases remained unmatched. CDR3 amino acids: CASSLSRDRAGYTF. In DNA form, the CDR3 reads TGTGCCAGCAGTCTTTCGCGGGACAGAGCCGGCTACACCTTC.

This clonotype was recorded many times. The rearrangement links TRBV28 to TRBJ2-3; D may be TRBD1 (6 bases). Trimming shortened V by 6 bases and J by 2 bases, and 15 bases separated the two germline ends. This CDR3 is built from 15 residues. Germline V gene data show CDR1 as MDHEN and CDR2 as SYDVKM. CDR3 loop: CASSLVGQTTDTQYF. CDR3 sequence (DNA): TGTGCCAGCAGCCTAGTAGGACAGACCACAGATACGCAGTATTTT.

This clonotype was counted ten times or more. V gene TRBV2 combines with J gene TRBJ2-1; D unresolved. Trimming shortened V by 8 bases and J by 5 bases, and 10 bases separated the two germline ends. Germline V gives CDR1 SNHLY, CDR2 FYNNEI. The length of the CDR3 is 12 residues. This chain's CDR3 is CASRDWHNEQFF. The CDR3 DNA reads as TGTGCCAGCCGAGACTGGCACAATGAGCAGTTCTTC. Variable domain in full (rest from reference TRBV2 and TRBJ2-1): EPEVTQTPSHQVTQMGQEVILRCVPISNHLYFYWYRQILGQKVEFLVSFYNNEISEKSEIFDDQFSVERPDGSNFTLKIRSTKLEDSAMYFCASRDWHNEQFFGPGTRLTVL.

The V call is TRBV12-3 or TRBV12-4, the J call TRBJ1-1; D might be TRBD1 (5 bases). V dropped 7 bases and J dropped 1 base, with 10 bases sitting between them. The CDR3 length is 13 residues. The CDR3 is CASTPGRNTEAFF. The CDR3 DNA reads as TGTGCCAGCACCCCGGGACGGAACACTGAAGCTTTCTTT.

The CDR3 region is CASSQQPYNEQFF. The CDR3 DNA reads as TGTGCCAGCAGCCAGCAGCCCTACAATGAGCAGTTCTTC. This chain uses TRBV7-6 with TRBJ2-1, with D uncertain. The CDR3 covers 13 residues. Trimming shortened V by 5 bases and J by 2 bases, and 7 bases separated the two germline ends. From germline, CDR1 is SGHVS and CDR2 FNYEAQ.

The sample holds a few counts of this clonotype. The V and J genes are TRBV28 and TRBJ2-1, with TRBD1 matching 9 bases. The V gene end was trimmed by 3 bases and the J gene end by 5 bases; junction bases not matched to a gene: 32. CDR3 length: 24 residues. Per germline, CDR1 MDHEN and CDR2 SYDVKM. The CDR3 spells CASSFPSTGGTGGEQTYRDNEQFF. The CDR3, as DNA: TGTGCCAGCAGTTTTCCCTCAACAGGGGGCACCGGTGGGGAGCAAACCTATAGGGACAATGAGCAGTTCTTC.

This clonotype came up a few times. V gene TRBV11-2 combines with J gene TRBJ2-5, with 7 bases fitting TRBD1. V gave up 5 bases and J gave up 1 base; unmatched junction bases: 4. Germline V gene sequence: CDR1 SGHAT, CDR2 FQNNGV. This CDR3 spans 14 amino acids. The CDR3 here is CASSRRDSQETQYF. The CDR3, as DNA: TGTGCCAGCAGCCGCCGGGACAGCCAAGAGACCCAGTACTTC.

The table lists this clonotype with a count of one. This chain joins TRBV6-1 and TRBJ2-7; D remains unclear. Germline-derived CDR1 and CDR2 are MNHNS and SASEGT. Trimming left V 1 base short and J 1 base short, with 8 bases between. The CDR3 is 14 amino acids. CDR3 DNA: TGTGCCAGCAGTGAAGACGTCAGATCCTACGAGCAGTACTTC. Encoded protein: CASSEDVRSYEQYF.

The chain is built from TRBV28 and TRBJ2-1; TRBD2 agrees at 12 bases. The CDR3 sequence is 16 residues long. J lost 4 bases, V lost 4 bases, and 5 bases had no gene match. The germline CDR1 and CDR2 sequences are MDHEN and SYDVKM. As DNA, the CDR3 is TGTGCCAGCAGTTCCCCCCTAGCGGGAGGGTACAATGAGCAGTTCTTC. It specifies CASSSPLAGGYNEQFF. The full variable domain, with the rest looked up from reference TRBV28 and TRBJ2-1, is DVKVTQSSRYLVKRTGEKVFLECVQDMDHENMFWYRQDPGLGLRLIYFSYDVKMKEKGDIPEGYSVSREKKERFSLILESASTNQTSMYLCASSSPLAGGYNEQFFGPGTRLTVL.